The source of this T cell receptor beta chain is a study of cytomegalovirus exposure and HLA in healthy donors. Study-wide findings and caveats: There were several of the most significant clusters that appeared linked to common viral pathogens in a later analysis. Later analysis reportedly placed an Asian-associated ancestry cluster below the roughly 680-donor mean in N-insertions. In a later analysis, compared with equally common non-associated chains, HLA-associated beta chains were more expanded.

The PCR ran on 60 Vbeta and 13 Jbeta primers. Here immunoSEQ multiplex PCR was the method, and the copy in TCRdb shows in-frame clones only, minus some. This repertoire shows about 160,000 clones, over 70% found once; its top ten account for approximately 1.5%. CDR3 length: 15 amino acids. V lost 6 bases, J lost 7 bases, and 21 bases lay in between. The germline gives CDR1 KGHSY, CDR2 FQNENV. Comment on this clone: No antigen is known for it.

The receptor's source is a woman aged 25 to 45 in good health and CMV-seronegative. The sequenced sample consisted of PBMCs. V gene TRBV16 combines with J gene TRBJ1-2; possibly TRBD1 for D (5 bases). The CDR3 region has the DNA TGTGCCAGCAGACAACGCTTGCCCAGGGTGGTTGGCTACACCTTC. Its protein is CASRQRLPRVVGYTF.